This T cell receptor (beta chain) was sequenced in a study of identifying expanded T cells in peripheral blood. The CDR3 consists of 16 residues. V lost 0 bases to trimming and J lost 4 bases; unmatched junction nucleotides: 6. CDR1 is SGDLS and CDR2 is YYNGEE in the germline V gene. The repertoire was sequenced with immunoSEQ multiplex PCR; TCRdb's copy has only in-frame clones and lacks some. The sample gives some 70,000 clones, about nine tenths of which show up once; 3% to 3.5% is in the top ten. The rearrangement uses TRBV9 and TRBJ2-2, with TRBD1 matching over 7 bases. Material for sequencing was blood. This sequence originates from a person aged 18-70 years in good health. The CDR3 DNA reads TGTGCCAGCAGCGTAGCAGGGGGTTTTTTCACCGGGGAGCTGTTTTTT. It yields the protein CASSVAGGFFTGELFF. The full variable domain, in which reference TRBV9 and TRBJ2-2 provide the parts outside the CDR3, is DSGVTQTPKHLITATGQRVTLRCSPRSGDLSVYWYQQSLDQGLQFLIQYYNGEERAKGNILERFSAQQFPDLHSELNLSSLELGDSALYFCASSVAGGFFTGELFFGEGSRLTVL.